A single sample is the source of the 8 T cell receptor beta chains below, sequenced in a study of cytomegalovirus exposure and HLA in healthy donors. This PCR relied on a set of 60 Vbeta primers and 13 Jbeta primers. Measured with immunoSEQ multiplex PCR; TCRdb has only the in-frame clones, and not every one. The sample holds 40,000 to 60,000 clones, roughly 72% seen once. Sequencing input: PBMCs. These receptors came from a woman between 45 and 65 years old in good health and CMV-seronegative.

The chain has TRBV6-5 and TRBJ2-5, with D possibly matching TRBD1 (5 bases). This CDR3 is built from 14 residues. The germline gives CDR1 MNHEY, CDR2 SVGAGI. Deletions cut 5 bases from V and 4 bases from J, with 14 bases between. This CDR3 is CASSPLGLGETQYF. As DNA, the CDR3 is TGTGCCAGCAGTCCCTTGGGGCTGGGAGAGACCCAGTACTTC.

This chain uses TRBV5-5 with TRBJ2-3; 9 nucleotides match TRBD2. CDR1 is SGHKS, CDR2 YYEKEE, per germline (reference sequence). Trimming cost V 1 base and J 4 bases; bases outside gene matches: 4. The CDR3 consists of 15 residues. CDR3 region: CASSLQREVADTQYF. CDR3 bases: TGTGCCAGCAGCTTGCAGCGGGAGGTAGCAGATACGCAGTATTTT.

This chain joins TRBV11-2 and TRBJ2-2, with 14 bases that match TRBD2. The germline V gene encodes CDR1 SGHAT and CDR2 FQNNGV. J was trimmed by 4 bases and V by 2 bases; bases with no gene match: 9. The CDR3 contains 19 residues. CDR3 sequence (DNA): TGTGCCAGCAGCTTACCCCCGGGACTAGCGGGAGTGGGCACCGGGGAGCTGTTTTTT. Amino acid sequence: CASSLPPGLAGVGTGELFF.

This chain links TRBV4-2 with TRBJ2-3, with TRBD1 as a possible D gene (6 bases). The CDR3 loop spans 13 amino acids. The V end lost 6 bases, the J end lost 3 bases, and 10 bases lay between the germline ends. Germline V gene sequence: CDR1 LGHNA, CDR2 YNFKEQ. CDR3 in DNA: TGTGCCAGCAGAGGGCAGGGGACAGATACGCAGTATTTT. Translated: CASRGQGTDTQYF.

This clone turned up a few times. This sequence is one base from a far larger clone and is likely a read error. This chain connects TRBV9 to TRBJ2-1; perhaps TRBD1 as D (5 bases). V lost 0 bases and J lost 1, with 14 bases in between. The CDR3 runs 17 residues. Germline values: CDR1 SGDLS, CDR2 YYNGEE. CDR3 amino acids: CASSVVVGSGSYNEQFF. CDR3 bases: TGTGCCAGCAGCGTAGTAGTCGGGTCAGGGTCCTACAATGAGCAGTTCTTC.

This sequence joins TRBV5-4 and TRBJ1-2; D gene uncertain. The germline V gene has CDR1 SGHNT and CDR2 YYREEE (reference sequence). Trimming removed 2 bases at V and 8 bases at J, with 13 bases between. This CDR3 is 13 amino acids long. Here the CDR3 DNA reads TGTGCCAGCAGCTTTGAGGGCAGCGGGGGCTACACCTTC. Protein product: CASSFEGSGGYTF.

The V call is TRBV7-8, the J call TRBJ1-5; 7 positions agree with TRBD1. The germline V gene has CDR1 SGHVS and CDR2 FQNEAQ. The CDR3 sequence is 15 residues long. With 2 bases clipped from V and 3 bases from J, the junction kept 4 bases outside the gene matches. CDR3 region: CASSLTTGLNQPQHF. The CDR3 DNA reads as TGTGCCAGCAGCTTAACGACAGGGCTCAATCAGCCCCAGCATTTT.

This sequence joins TRBV28 and TRBJ1-2; the match to TRBD1 covers 9 bases. The trim removed 3 bases at V and 5 bases at J, leaving 4 bases unmatched. Looked up from germline, CDR1 is MDHEN and CDR2 is SYDVKM. The CDR3 is 14 residues long. The DNA of the CDR3 is TGTGCCAGCAGTTTGGGACAGGGCACTTATGGCTACACCTTC. It specifies CASSLGQGTYGYTF.